Described below is a single TCR beta chain sequence and its context. After constant-region reverse-primer amplification, full-length variable regions underwent semi-nested PCR with Nested Universal Primer A. One entry per CDR3 protein results from TCRdb running MiXCR on the 5' RACE reads. Found here are under 6,500 distinct CDR3 sequences, just over 70% of them singletons; the top ten hold nearly 3.5%. In germline, CDR1 is SGHRS, CDR2 YFSETQ. Unmatched junction bases numbered 11, after V lost 4 bases and J lost 4 bases. The CDR3 extends over 17 amino acids. The TCR comes from a female donor with breast cancer. The sequenced sample consisted of naive CD4+ T cells sorted from blood. Described subset: naive CD4+ T cells, CD4+CD45RA+CD25-. The chain combines TRBV5-1 with TRBJ2-1; TRBD2 matches at 10 bases. DNA for the CDR3: TGCGCCAGCAGCCCGTCCCGATTAGCGGGGGGTTACAATGAGCAGTTCTTC. It codes for CASSPSRLAGGYNEQFF.